A selection of T cell receptor beta chains follows, all from one sample in a study of graft-versus-host responses after intestinal transplantation. No antigen is known for these receptors. Profiling relied on immunoSEQ multiplex PCR, and the TCRdb table lists in-frame clones only, not all of them. The profile shows around 97,000 clones, 75% to 95% of them singletons. The material sequenced was unstimulated CD8+ T cells sorted from spleen or lymph node cells, taken before intestinal transplant. These receptors were taken from a human donor who received an intestinal transplant. Both conserved end residues are part of each CDR3. The D gene is left open where the match is weak. Where a row states a size, it is once, few, many or the class of an expanded clone; other rows omit it.

-	TRBV4-1	TRBJ2-7	-	CASSQGSYEQYF	TGCGCCAGCAGCCAAGGTAGTTACGAGCAGTACTTC
-	TRBV18	TRBJ2-3	-	CASSLWTVGSLDTQYF	TGTGCCAGCTCACTCTGGACAGTAGGAAGCTTAGATACGCAGTATTTT
-	TRBV2	TRBJ2-5	-	CASSEATFYGGQETQYF	TGTGCCAGCAGTGAAGCGACCTTTTACGGGGGCCAAGAGACCCAGTACTTC
-	TRBV5-6	TRBJ2-1	-	CASSLAVGYEQFF	TGTGCCAGCAGCCTCGCCGTGGGCTATGAGCAGTTCTTC
TRBD2	TRBV7-9	TRBJ2-5	-	CASNSLGGGAQKETQYF	TGTGCCAGCAACAGTCTGGGCGGGGGGGCTCAGAAAGAGACCCAGTACTTC
-	TRBV6-5	TRBJ2-3	-	CASSYGGSTDTQYF	TGTGCCAGCAGTTACGGGGGGAGCACAGATACGCAGTATTTT
-	TRBV19	TRBJ1-3	-	CASSIDLDGGNTIYF	TGTGCCAGTAGTATAGATCTGGACGGTGGAAACACCATATATTTT
TRBD2	TRBV5-6	TRBJ2-1	-	CASSLGLADSEQFF	TGTGCCAGCAGCTTGGGACTAGCAGACAGTGAGCAGTTCTTC
-	TRBV2	TRBJ2-1	once	CASSVSLLLAYPTYNEQFF	TGTGCCAGCAGCGTAAGCCTCTTGCTAGCGTATCCTACCTACAATGAGCAGTTCTTC
-	TRBV4-1	TRBJ2-3	-	CASSQTVRDNTDTQYF	TGCGCCAGCAGCCAAACTGTTCGGGATAACACAGATACGCAGTATTTT
-	TRBV5-4	TRBJ2-7	-	CASSFWESDEQYF	TGTGCCAGCAGCTTTTGGGAATCCGACGAGCAGTACTTC
TRBD2	TRBV15	TRBJ2-1	once	CATSVDRGGSYNEQFF	TGTGCCACCAGCGTGGACCGGGGGGGGTCCTACAATGAGCAGTTCTTC
-	TRBV6-5	TRBJ1-3	few	CASSNLNTIYF	TGTGCCAGCAGTAATCTCAACACCATATATTTT
-	TRBV4-1	TRBJ1-2	-	CASRLQGRPGGYTF	TGCGCCAGCAGGCTACAGGGTAGGCCGGGGGGCTACACCTTC
TRBD2	TRBV29-1	TRBJ2-2	-	CSVGPGLDTGELFF	TGCAGCGTGGGCCCGGGACTAGACACCGGGGAGCTGTTTTTT
-	TRBV6-5	TRBJ2-7	-	CASSYSGGHYEQYF	TGTGCCAGCAGTTACTCGGGGGGACACTACGAGCAGTACTTC
TRBD2	TRBV25-1	TRBJ2-1	once	CASSAQLAVVEQFF	TGTGCCAGCAGTGCCCAACTAGCGGTGGTTGAGCAGTTCTTC
TRBD2	TRBV18	TRBJ2-5	-	CASSPSGLAGAQETQYF	TGTGCCAGCTCACCATCGGGACTAGCGGGGGCCCAAGAGACCCAGTACTTC
-	TRBV7-9	TRBJ2-7	few	CASSPRIAYEQYF	TGTGCCAGCAGCCCCAGGATCGCCTACGAGCAGTACTTC
-	TRBV9	TRBJ2-1	-	CASSEGGGNEQFF	TGTGCCAGCAGCGAAGGAGGGGGCAATGAGCAGTTCTTC
-	TRBV2	TRBJ1-1	-	CASSEGDIGFGHTEAFF	TGTGCCAGCAGTGAAGGGGACATAGGTTTTGGGCACACTGAAGCTTTCTTT
-	TRBV6-5	TRBJ2-7	few	CASSYSTNSYYEQYF	TGTGCCAGCAGTTACTCGACAAACTCCTACTACGAGCAGTACTTC
TRBD1	TRBV5-3	TRBJ1-5	-	CARSLINRGRRPQHF	TGTGCCAGAAGCCTAATAAACAGGGGGAGGCGGCCCCAGCATTTT
-	TRBV27	TRBJ2-5	once	CASSRMQREGQETQYF	TGTGCCAGCAGTAGGATGCAGAGGGAAGGGCAAGAGACCCAGTACTTC
TRBD1	TRBV13	TRBJ2-3	-	CASSPTGSRADTQYF	TGTGCCAGCAGCCCGACAGGGAGTAGGGCAGATACGCAGTATTTT
-	TRBV13	TRBJ2-7	-	CASSLGGATGISYEQYF	TGTGCCAGCAGCTTAGGCGGTGCGACAGGAATATCCTACGAGCAGTACTTC
-	TRBV4-1	TRBJ2-7	-	CASSAHASLGYEQYF	TGCGCCAGCAGCGCACACGCATCCCTAGGCTACGAGCAGTACTTC
TRBD1	TRBV6-5	TRBJ2-7	-	CASSYLPWTGPYEQYF	TGTGCCAGCAGTTACCTACCTTGGACAGGCCCCTACGAGCAGTACTTC
TRBD2	TRBV9	TRBJ2-3	-	CASSVGGSDTDTQYF	TGTGCCAGCAGCGTAGGCGGGAGTGACACAGATACGCAGTATTTT
TRBD2	TRBV7-9	TRBJ2-3	-	CASSLSTAGVITDTQYF	TGTGCCAGCAGCTTAAGTACCGCGGGAGTGATCACAGATACGCAGTATTTT
TRBD1	TRBV11-2	TRBJ2-7	-	CASSLQGPGDSSYEQYF	TGTGCCAGCAGCTTACAAGGCCCTGGGGACAGCTCGTACGAGCAGTACTTC
-	TRBV12-5	TRBJ2-7	-	CASGYDIPYEQYF	TGTGCTAGTGGTTACGACATTCCCTACGAGCAGTACTTC
-	TRBV7-9	TRBJ2-1	-	CASTQGLSEQFF	TGTGCCAGCACGCAGGGTTTATCTGAGCAGTTCTTC
-	TRBV27	TRBJ2-7	-	CASSGGTGLADEQYF	TGTGCCAGCAGTGGCGGGACTGGCCTCGCGGACGAGCAGTACTTC
-	TRBV4-2	TRBJ1-2	-	CASSQDPTGDYGYTF	TGTGCCAGCAGCCAAGATCCGACAGGAGACTATGGCTACACCTTC
-	TRBV14	TRBJ2-7	-	CASSQAGQQYF	TGTGCCAGCAGCCAGGCGGGACAGCAGTACTTC
-	TRBV15	TRBJ1-2	-	CATSRERVLTDNYGYTF	TGTGCCACCAGCAGAGAGCGTGTCCTAACAGATAACTATGGCTACACCTTC
TRBD2	TRBV27	TRBJ2-5	-	CASSQTTSGSETQYF	TGTGCCAGCAGTCAAACGACTAGCGGGAGTGAGACCCAGTACTTC
-	TRBV12-5	TRBJ1-1	-	CASGLASKGGQVEAFF	TGTGCTAGTGGTTTGGCGTCGAAGGGCGGGCAGGTTGAAGCTTTCTTT
TRBD1	TRBV23-1	TRBJ2-7	-	CASSLKGALDEQYF	TGCGCCAGCAGTCTGAAGGGGGCGCTGGACGAGCAGTACTTC
TRBD1	TRBV25-1	TRBJ2-7	-	CASRTGGHLTF	TGTGCCAGCCGGACAGGGGGCCACCTTACCTTC
TRBD1	TRBV28	TRBJ2-7	-	CASSSHRGLYEQYF	TGTGCCAGCAGTTCCCACAGGGGGCTGTACGAGCAGTACTTC
-	TRBV5-6	TRBJ1-1	-	CASSLVGQNTEAFF	TGTGCCAGCAGCTTGGTCGGTCAGAACACTGAAGCTTTCTTT
-	TRBV7-9	TRBJ1-2	-	CASSSRTGWGNYGYTF	TGTGCCAGCAGCTCCAGGACGGGTTGGGGGAACTATGGCTACACCTTC
-	TRBV9	TRBJ1-1	-	CASSPQMNTEAFF	TGTGCCAGCAGCCCCCAGATGAACACTGAAGCTTTCTTT
TRBD2	TRBV7-3	TRBJ2-3	-	CASSSYGEGGTDTQYF	TGTGCCAGCAGCTCGTATGGGGAGGGAGGCACAGATACGCAGTATTTT
-	TRBV6-1	TRBJ2-2	-	CASSEKELDYRTGELFF	TGTGCCAGCAGTGAAAAAGAGTTGGACTACCGCACCGGGGAGCTGTTTTTT
-	TRBV10-2	TRBJ2-7	few	CASKLGHTTNYEQYF	TGCGCCAGCAAATTGGGACACACCACCAACTACGAGCAGTACTTC
-	TRBV7-9	TRBJ2-7	-	CASSSRTRPVPYEQYF	TGTGCCAGCAGCTCTAGAACCCGGCCAGTCCCCTACGAGCAGTACTTC
-	TRBV25-1	TRBJ1-6	-	CASSKQGPLPFNSPLHF	TGTGCCAGCAGTAAGCAGGGTCCTTTACCCTTTAATTCACCCCTCCACTTT
TRBD2	TRBV5-6	TRBJ2-3	-	CASSLQLAGYTDTQYF	TGTGCCAGCAGCTTGCAGCTAGCGGGGTACACAGATACGCAGTATTTT
-	TRBV29-1	TRBJ2-7	-	CSVEDGGGYEQYF	TGCAGCGTTGAAGATGGAGGGGGCTACGAGCAGTACTTC
-	TRBV7-6	TRBJ2-1	-	CASSLEEDSYEQFF	TGTGCCAGCAGCTTAGAAGAGGACAGTTATGAGCAGTTCTTC
TRBD2	TRBV18	TRBJ2-7	-	CASSPTAGERYEQYF	TGTGCCAGCTCCCCTACAGCGGGAGAGCGCTACGAGCAGTACTTC
TRBD2	TRBV13	TRBJ2-7	-	CASSAGGAGINEQYF	TGTGCCAGCAGCGCCGGGGGGGCAGGAATTAACGAGCAGTACTTC
-	TRBV6-6	TRBJ2-5	-	CASSYLSIADQETQYF	TGTGCCAGCAGTTACTTAAGTATAGCGGATCAAGAGACCCAGTACTTC
-	TRBV9	TRBJ2-7	few	CASSVGDGPSYEQYF	TGTGCCAGCAGCGTAGGGGACGGGCCCTCCTACGAGCAGTACTTC
-	TRBV27	TRBJ1-2	-	CASSFTGRLPVYGYTF	TGTGCCAGCAGTTTCACGGGACGGCTCCCTGTCTATGGCTACACCTTC
-	TRBV7-9	TRBJ2-1	-	CASSGLYNEQFF	TGTGCCAGCAGCGGGCTCTACAATGAGCAGTTCTTC
-	TRBV19	TRBJ1-1	-	CASGGDGGTLDTEAFF	TGTGCCAGTGGGGGGGACGGGGGAACGCTCGACACTGAAGCTTTCTTT